This TCR beta chain is from a study of CD8 T cells in ankylosing spondylitis. The J segment lost 3 bases and the V segment lost 5 bases, leaving 8 bases of the junction unmatched. This CDR3 has 16 residues. TCRdb re-called the 5' RACE reads with MiXCR, one entry per CDR3 protein. The sample gives some 150,000 distinct CDR3 sequences, 40% to 50% of which show up once; 13% to 15% is in the top ten. Overall study results and limits: The study identified a TCR beta motif of under 10 highly homologous variants that appeared characteristic of ankylosing spondylitis blood. Within matched ankylosing spondylitis synovial fluid, disease-linked clones were reportedly significantly enriched.

This clonotype has a handful of counts. Its cognate antigen is unknown. The receptor's source is a male donor with ankylosing spondylitis. The sequenced material came from synovial fluid, either unsorted or a sorted T cell fraction (not recorded which). The chain couples TRBV12-3 or TRBV12-4 to TRBJ2-2, with 8 bases aligning to TRBD2. This CDR3 is CASSPPGGAYTGELFF. CDR3 DNA: TGTGCCAGCAGTCCTCCGGGAGGGGCCTACACCGGGGAGCTGTTTTTT.